Listed below are T cell receptor beta chains from one sample, sequenced in a study of blood T cell repertoires in COVID-19. Using immunoSEQ multiplex PCR, the repertoire was profiled, and TCRdb retains in-frame clones only, with some absent. The table shows 250,000 to 350,000 clones, with roughly 84% occurring only once. Sequenced: peripheral blood. All receptors come from a human donor with COVID-19, enrolled during active disease. The donor label of this sample is uncertain. The CDR3 runs from the conserved cysteine through the conserved F or W. Fields, in order: clone size, J gene, V gene, D gene, CDR3 DNA, CDR3 protein. A D gene is named only where the DNA matches it firmly. For some rows the clone size is stated as once, few or many, or as a class when expanded; others skip it.

size: -; J: TRBJ2-1; V: TRBV19; D: TRBD2; DNA: TGTGCCAGTAGCCTCGAGAGCGGGAGCCCCTACAATGAGCAGTTCTTC; CDR3: CASSLESGSPYNEQFF
size: once; J: TRBJ2-1; V: TRBV5-1; D: -; DNA: TGCGCCAGCAGCTTGGGGGCCCGGGACTGGGTAGGGGTTGAGCAGTTCTTC; CDR3: CASSLGARDWVGVEQFF
size: -; J: TRBJ2-3; V: TRBV2; D: TRBD1; DNA: TGTGCCAGCACCTTGGGGCAGGGGGCTGCAGATACGCAGTATTTT; CDR3: CASTLGQGAADTQYF
size: few; J: TRBJ1-2; V: TRBV19; D: -; DNA: TGTGCCAGTACCCGTGGGGGCGCGGGCTATGGCTACACCTTC; CDR3: CASTRGGAGYGYTF
size: once; J: TRBJ1-2; V: TRBV19; D: TRBD1; DNA: TGTGCCAGTAGTGGGGACAGGGGAGACTATGGCTACACCTTC; CDR3: CASSGDRGDYGYTF
size: -; J: TRBJ2-5; V: TRBV2; D: -; DNA: TGTGCCAGCAGGGTACAGGGATGGCAAGAGACCCAGTACTTC; CDR3: CASRVQGWQETQYF
size: few; J: TRBJ1-2; V: TRBV27; D: -; DNA: TGTGCCAGCAGTCCCCAGGGGAACTATGGCTACACCTTC; CDR3: CASSPQGNYGYTF
size: -; J: TRBJ2-2; V: TRBV6-5; D: -; DNA: TGTGCCAGCAGATGGCGGGCGAACACCGGGGAGCTGTTTTTT; CDR3: CASRWRANTGELFF
size: -; J: TRBJ2-1; V: TRBV7-9; D: -; DNA: TGTGCCAGCAGCTTCGGTCAGGACTACAATGAGCAGTTCTTC; CDR3: CASSFGQDYNEQFF
size: -; J: TRBJ2-6; V: TRBV25-1; D: -; DNA: TGTGCCAGCGAGACTGAGGGAGGCTCTGGGGCCAACGTCCTGACTTTC; CDR3: CASETEGGSGANVLTF
size: -; J: TRBJ1-2; V: TRBV28; D: -; DNA: TGTGCCAGCAGTTTACCGACAGGCAATTACTATGGCTACACCTTC; CDR3: CASSLPTGNYYGYTF
size: -; J: TRBJ1-5; V: TRBV28; D: TRBD1; DNA: TGTGCCAGCAGTCCGGACAGGGATAGCAATCAGCCCCAGCATTTT; CDR3: CASSPDRDSNQPQHF
size: once; J: TRBJ1-4; V: TRBV28; D: TRBD1; DNA: TGTGCCAGCAGTTCTGGGGACAGTAATGAAAAACTGTTTTTT; CDR3: CASSSGDSNEKLFF
size: -; J: TRBJ2-7; V: TRBV19; D: TRBD1; DNA: TGTGCCAGTAGTATCCTTTCCGGGACAGGGAACGAGCAGTACTTC; CDR3: CASSILSGTGNEQYF
size: -; J: TRBJ1-2; V: TRBV4-3; D: -; DNA: TGCGCCAGCAGCCAAGATCTACGGTCCCGTGGCTACACCTTC; CDR3: CASSQDLRSRGYTF
size: -; J: TRBJ1-3; V: TRBV28; D: -; DNA: TGTGCCAGCAGTGGGACTTTCTCTGGAAACACCATATATTTT; CDR3: CASSGTFSGNTIYF
size: -; J: TRBJ2-7; V: TRBV3-1/TRBV3-2; D: -; DNA: TGTGCCAGCAAGCGAGGGTCCTCCTACGAGCAGTACTTC; CDR3: CASKRGSSYEQYF
size: -; J: TRBJ2-1; V: TRBV7-9; D: -; DNA: TGTGCCAGCAGCCCTGTGGTCATCTCGGGAAATGAGCAGTTCTTC; CDR3: CASSPVVISGNEQFF